This T cell receptor beta chain was recovered during a study of OX40 agonist ivuxolimab in advanced cancers. Using immunoSEQ multiplex PCR, the repertoire was profiled, and TCRdb retains in-frame clones only, with some absent. This table holds 80,000 or so clones, approximately 92% found once. CDR1 SNHLY and CDR2 FYNNEI come from the germline V gene. The trim removed 4 bases at V and 10 bases at J, leaving 7 bases unmatched. This CDR3 region has 13 residues. The material was CD4+ or CD8+ T cells sorted from blood, obtained in a trial of the OX40 agonist ivuxolimab. The TCR comes from an adult with an advanced solid tumor such as melanoma, head and neck, liver or kidney cancer. This chain connects TRBV2 to TRBJ2-1, with TRBD1 matching 7 bases. CDR3 nucleotide sequence: TGTGCCAGCAGTGTCAAGGGGGCATGGGAGCAGTTCTTC. Its protein product is CASSVKGAWEQFF.